Listed below are T cell receptor beta chains from one sample, sequenced in a study of a mutant IDH1 vaccine in newly diagnosed glioma. What these receptors recognize is not known. Assay: immunoSEQ multiplex PCR; the TCRdb copy retains only in-frame clones and omits some. The table records tens of thousands of clones, approximately 92% of them present only once. The material was PBMCs, obtained from a glioma patient whose treatment included an IDH1 peptide vaccine. These receptors were obtained from a middle-aged man with glioma. Both conserved end residues are part of each CDR3. Fields, in order: J gene, clone size, D gene, V gene, CDR3 protein, CDR3 DNA. A D gene is named only where the DNA matches it firmly. Only part of the rows carry a size: once, few, many, or a class if the clone is expanded.

TRBJ1-2,.,.,TRBV7-2,CASSPGEGASYGYTF,TGTGCCAGCAGCCCAGGGGAGGGTGCGAGCTATGGCTACACCTTC
TRBJ2-2,.,.,TRBV6-6,CASSTGNRVPGELFF,TGTGCCAGCAGCACCGGGAACAGGGTCCCCGGGGAGCTGTTTTTT
TRBJ2-2,once,TRBD2,TRBV7-2,CASSLFGAGGHGELFF,TGTGCCAGCAGCCTTTTCGGAGCGGGAGGACACGGGGAGCTGTTTTTT
TRBJ2-1,.,.,TRBV6-5,CASSYSRPPGSNEQFF,TGTGCCAGCAGTTACTCGAGACCACCAGGTTCCAATGAGCAGTTCTTC
TRBJ2-1,.,.,TRBV5-1,CASSLASGASSYNEQFF,TGCGCCAGCAGCTTGGCCTCGGGGGCATCTTCCTACAATGAGCAGTTCTTC
TRBJ1-6,.,.,TRBV15,CATSRDLRDTSSYNSPLHF,TGTGCCACCAGCAGAGATCTTAGAGACACAAGCTCCTATAATTCACCCCTCCACTTT
TRBJ2-6,.,.,TRBV5-5,CASSLRGAGANVLTF,TGTGCCAGCAGCTTGAGGGGGGCTGGGGCCAACGTCCTGACTTTC
TRBJ1-1,.,TRBD1,TRBV28,CASSGQGIGTEAFF,TGTGCCAGCAGTGGACAGGGGATTGGCACTGAAGCTTTCTTT
TRBJ2-2,.,.,TRBV11-2,CASSLSRSGNTGELFF,TGTGCCAGCAGCTTATCACGTTCAGGGAACACCGGGGAGCTGTTTTTT
TRBJ2-1,.,.,TRBV15,CAISPTPNSYNEQFF,TGTGCCATCTCACCCACCCCTAACTCCTACAATGAGCAGTTCTTC
TRBJ1-1,once,TRBD1,TRBV9,CASSKRQGVTEAFF,TGTGCCAGCAGCAAGAGACAGGGAGTCACTGAAGCTTTCTTT
TRBJ2-2,once,.,TRBV2,CASRGTGELFF,TGTGCCAGCAGGGGGACCGGGGAGCTGTTTTTT
TRBJ1-4,once,.,TRBV6-5,CASSSQTGWGNEKLFF,TGTGCCAGCAGTTCGCAAACAGGGTGGGGGAATGAAAAACTGTTTTTT
TRBJ1-5,.,.,TRBV6-5,CASSYGGGNQPQHF,TGTGCCAGCAGTTATGGTGGGGGAAATCAGCCCCAGCATTTT
TRBJ1-1,.,TRBD1,TRBV7-2,CASSFRTGSSTEAFF,TGTGCCAGCAGCTTCAGGACAGGGTCGAGCACTGAAGCTTTCTTT
TRBJ1-2,.,TRBD1,TRBV7-9,CASSKRTGAFVYGYTF,TGTGCCAGCAGCAAAAGGACAGGGGCCTTTGTCTATGGCTACACCTTC